Listed below are T cell receptor beta chains from one sample, sequenced in a study of OX40 agonist ivuxolimab in advanced cancers. Measured with immunoSEQ multiplex PCR; TCRdb has only the in-frame clones, and not every one. This sample has tens of thousands of clones; roughly four fifths occur once, and the top ten carry 0.4% to 0.45%. This sample comprised CD4+ or CD8+ T cells sorted from blood, obtained in a trial of the OX40 agonist ivuxolimab. These receptors were collected from an adult with an advanced solid tumor such as melanoma, head and neck, liver or kidney cancer. The CDR3 runs from the conserved cysteine through the conserved F or W. Each record gives: J gene, V gene, clone size, D gene, CDR3 protein, CDR3 DNA. The D gene is left open where the match is weak. Clone size is shown for a subset of rows, as once, few, many or a class of expanded clone.

>TRBJ2-2|TRBV7-9|-|TRBD2
CASSKPGLAGGQTGELFF
TGTGCCAGCAGCAAACCGGGACTAGCGGGAGGGCAGACCGGGGAGCTGTTTTTT
>TRBJ2-7|TRBV27|-|-
CASSSQGGWGSRRSYEQYF
TGTGCCAGCAGTTCACAGGGGGGGTGGGGGAGTAGAAGGTCCTACGAGCAGTACTTC
>TRBJ1-2|TRBV11-2|-|-
CASSNSRDFTGYGYTF
TGTGCCAGCAGCAATTCCCGGGACTTTACAGGCTATGGCTACACCTTC
>TRBJ1-2|TRBV30|-|-
CAWRDEVGYTF
TGTGCCTGGAGAGACGAGGTTGGCTACACCTTC
>TRBJ2-1|TRBV2|once|-
CASSEWGGTSNNEQFF
TGTGCCAGCAGTGAATGGGGTGGGACATCAAACAATGAGCAGTTCTTC
>TRBJ2-3|TRBV18|-|TRBD2
CASSPSGLATDTQYF
TGTGCCAGCTCACCCTCTGGACTAGCCACAGATACGCAGTATTTT
>TRBJ2-2|TRBV2|-|TRBD1
CASGMTGPGELFF
TGTGCCAGCGGGATGACAGGGCCCGGGGAGCTGTTTTTT
>TRBJ1-1|TRBV28|-|TRBD1
CASTHASPGGVTEAFF
TGTGCCAGCACCCACGCCTCCCCAGGGGGCGTCACTGAAGCTTTCTTT
>TRBJ1-6|TRBV27|-|-
CASRVENHNSPLHF
TGTGCCAGCAGGGTAGAGAATCATAATTCACCCCTCCACTTT
>TRBJ1-1|TRBV7-8|-|-
CASSLGRRVTEAFF
TGTGCCAGCAGCTTAGGCCGGAGGGTTACCGAAGCTTTCTTT
>TRBJ2-1|TRBV2|-|TRBD2
CASSGTSGSYNEQFF
TGTGCCAGCAGTGGGACTAGCGGTTCCTACAATGAGCAGTTCTTC
>TRBJ2-5|TRBV28|-|-
CASSLWAAETQYF
TGTGCCAGCAGTTTATGGGCAGCGGAGACCCAGTACTTC
>TRBJ2-1|TRBV28|-|-
CASYGTPYNEQFF
TGTGCCAGCTACGGGACACCCTACAATGAGCAGTTCTTC
>TRBJ2-5|TRBV5-6|-|-
CASSLGVPETQYF
TGTGCCAGCAGCCTCGGGGTCCCAGAGACCCAGTACTTC
>TRBJ1-5|TRBV5-5|-|-
CASSSGARRSNQPQHF
TGTGCCAGCAGCTCCGGGGCACGCAGAAGCAATCAGCCCCAGCATTTT
>TRBJ1-2|TRBV5-1|-|-
CASSGGAGYGYTF
TGCGCCAGCAGCGGGGGGGCTGGCTATGGCTACACCTTC
>TRBJ2-6|TRBV28|once|-
CASSLRGSGANVLTF
TGTGCCAGCAGTTTAAGGGGCTCTGGGGCCAACGTCCTGACTTTC
>TRBJ1-2|TRBV7-8|-|-
CASSSRTDNSYGYTF
TGTGCCAGCAGCTCCCGGACAGACAACTCCTATGGCTACACCTTC